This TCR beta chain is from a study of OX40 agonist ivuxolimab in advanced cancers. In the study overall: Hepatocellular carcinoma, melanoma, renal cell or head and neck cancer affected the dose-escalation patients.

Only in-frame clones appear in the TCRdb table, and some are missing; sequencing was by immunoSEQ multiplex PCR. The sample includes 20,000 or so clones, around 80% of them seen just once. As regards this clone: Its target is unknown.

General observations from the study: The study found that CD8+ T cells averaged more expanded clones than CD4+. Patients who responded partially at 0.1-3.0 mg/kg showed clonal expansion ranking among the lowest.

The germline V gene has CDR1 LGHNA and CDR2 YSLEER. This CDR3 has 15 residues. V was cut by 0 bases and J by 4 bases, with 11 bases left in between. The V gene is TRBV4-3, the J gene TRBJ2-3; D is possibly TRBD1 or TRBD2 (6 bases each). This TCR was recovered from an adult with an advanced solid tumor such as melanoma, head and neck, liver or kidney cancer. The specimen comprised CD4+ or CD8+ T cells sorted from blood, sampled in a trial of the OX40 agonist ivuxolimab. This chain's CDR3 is CASSQDPGEADTQYF. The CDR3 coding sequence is TGCGCCAGCAGCCAAGATCCAGGGGAGGCAGATACGCAGTATTTT.